A selection of T cell receptor beta chains follows, all from one sample in a study of T-cell memory formation after mild COVID-19. MiXCR, run by TCRdb on the 5' RACE reads, gives a single entry per CDR3 protein. Of some 29,000 distinct CDR3 sequences listed, 16% are singletons. The sample taken for sequencing was PBMCs or a T cell subset sorted from them (not recorded which). Receptor source: an adult who had mild COVID-19 (a few samples of this study predate the infection). Cell type and time point are not known. The conserved cysteine and the conserved F or W are not part of the CDR3 here. Fields, in order: V gene, CDR3 protein.

v_call: TRBV7-3
cdr3_aa: ASSFPGSTSDNEQF

v_call: TRBV7-9
cdr3_aa: ASTQGPDTQY

v_call: TRBV12-3/TRBV12-4
cdr3_aa: ASSFPRTSGSEQF

v_call: TRBV5-1
cdr3_aa: ASSLTGTKHEQY

v_call: TRBV30
cdr3_aa: AWSSTVDTQY

v_call: TRBV7-3
cdr3_aa: ASSYRQGRRETQY

v_call: TRBV5-1
cdr3_aa: ASSLGVGQGLDEQF

v_call: TRBV7-9
cdr3_aa: ASSSAGSTDTQY

v_call: TRBV11-2
cdr3_aa: ASSLGPEYGYT

v_call: TRBV19
cdr3_aa: ASSAGQGVWQPQH

v_call: TRBV4-1
cdr3_aa: ASSPVSFNEQF

v_call: TRBV5-1
cdr3_aa: ASSLDSQQETQY

v_call: TRBV18
cdr3_aa: ASSSNRDTEAF

v_call: TRBV20-1
cdr3_aa: SAPLSGEETQY

v_call: TRBV4-3
cdr3_aa: ASSQEDRGSTDTQY

v_call: TRBV2
cdr3_aa: ASSERGQGFRNYGYT

v_call: TRBV7-2
cdr3_aa: ASSLAAERFLAGDTDTQY

v_call: TRBV7-9
cdr3_aa: ASSPPSGRTYNEQF

v_call: TRBV12-3/TRBV12-4
cdr3_aa: ASTLTGANTEAF

v_call: TRBV2
cdr3_aa: ASSVQPNTEAF